The T cell receptor beta chain under discussion was sequenced for a study of T cell responses to AZD1222 COVID-19 vaccine. Repertoires were generated with immunoSEQ multiplex PCR, while TCRdb's copy carries only in-frame clones and drops some. The data contain around 170,000 clones, about 90% of them singletons. Notes on this clone: As yet, its antigen is unknown.

Notes on the study in general: Vaccine-associated CD4 TCRs ranged over spike, dominating at 160-218 and 743-854. It was only 6 or 7 AZD1222 recipients who were seropositive at baseline. Clonal diversity may have been underestimated in mostly white British donors.

V was clipped by 3 bases and J by 5 bases; unmatched bases: 10. The CDR3 consists of 17 residues. Per germline, CDR1 LNHDA and CDR2 SQIVND (reference sequence). The analysis combined second doses at about 4 or about 12 weeks. The material sequenced was peripheral blood, taken 28 days after the second AZD1222 dose. This TCR came from an adult who received the AZD1222 COVID-19 vaccine. The chain couples TRBV19 to TRBJ2-2, with 9 bases that match TRBD2. DNA for the CDR3: TGTGCCAGTAGTATGGTTTCAGCGGGGGGTTATACCGGGGAGCTGTTTTTT. Its translation: CASSMVSAGGYTGELFF.